This TCR beta chain was found in a study of cytomegalovirus exposure and HLA in healthy donors. Per the germline V gene, CDR1 is KGHSH and CDR2 is LQKENI. This CDR3 region has 15 residues. V lost 4 bases to trimming and J lost 5 bases, with 15 bases between them. The PCR contained 60 Vbeta and 13 Jbeta primers. Generated by immunoSEQ multiplex PCR, the TCRdb table keeps only in-frame clones and is missing some. Of under 150,000 clones listed, roughly three quarters are singletons. Remarks on this clone: Its antigen is unknown.

Regarding the study as a whole: Rates of TCR association differed by HLA locus in a later analysis, with DRB1 highest and HLA-C lowest. Researchers reported in a later analysis that a missense DCLRE1C variant was tied to TCR beta V- and J-gene trimming.

V usage is TRBV18 and J usage is TRBJ2-1; D may be TRBD1 (5 bases). The receptor was isolated from a man in his sixties in good health and CMV-seronegative. Sequences were obtained from PBMCs. DNA for the CDR3: TGTGCCAGCTCACTAGGACAAGGGGTGGACAATGAGCAGTTCTTC. Amino acid sequence: CASSLGQGVDNEQFF.